The text below deals with one TCR beta chain. The CDR3 totals 10 residues. Germline loops: CDR1 SEHNR, CDR2 FQNEAQ (reference sequence). V was pared by 10 bases and J by 7 bases, with 10 bases between. This specimen belongs to a study of blood T cell repertoires in COVID-19. In the study overall: From the United States, Italy and Spain came samples of acute and convalescent COVID-19.

In the authors' workflow: Estimated nucleated cell counts came from reference gene primer amplification. Clones were sequenced by immunoSEQ multiplex PCR, and TCRdb holds only the in-frame ones, with some missing. The V and J calls and clone size were taken over from that table, and D and trimming were inferred from the DNA. The data contain about 140,000 clones, around 84% of them singletons. Sequenced input: peripheral blood. The receptor was isolated from a woman aged 60-70 years with acute or convalescent COVID-19. The V and J genes are TRBV7-9 and TRBJ1-1, with D unresolved. CDR3 bases: TGTGCCACCCGCCGGGGTGAAGCTTTCTTT. This translates into CATRRGEAFF.